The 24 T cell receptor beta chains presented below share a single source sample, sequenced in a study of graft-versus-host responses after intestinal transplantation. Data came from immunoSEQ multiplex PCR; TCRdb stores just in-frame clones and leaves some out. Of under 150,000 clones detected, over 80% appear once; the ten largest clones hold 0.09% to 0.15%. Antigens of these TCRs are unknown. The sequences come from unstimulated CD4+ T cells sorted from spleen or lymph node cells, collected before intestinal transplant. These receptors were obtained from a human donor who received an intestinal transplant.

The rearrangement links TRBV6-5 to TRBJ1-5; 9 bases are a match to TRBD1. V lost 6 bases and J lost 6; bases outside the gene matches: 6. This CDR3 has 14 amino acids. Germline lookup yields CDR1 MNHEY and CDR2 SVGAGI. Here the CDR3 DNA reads TGTGCCAGCAGAACAGGGGGCGCGGGTCAGCCCCAGCATTTT. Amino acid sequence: CASRTGGAGQPQHF.

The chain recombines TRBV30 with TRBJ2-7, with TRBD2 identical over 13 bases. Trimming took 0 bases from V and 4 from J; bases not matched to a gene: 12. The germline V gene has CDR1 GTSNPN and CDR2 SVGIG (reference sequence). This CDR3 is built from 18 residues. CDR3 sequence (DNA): TGTGCCTGGAGTGTATTTCCTTGGACTAGCGGGAGATGGTACGAGCAGTACTTC. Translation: CAWSVFPWTSGRWYEQYF.

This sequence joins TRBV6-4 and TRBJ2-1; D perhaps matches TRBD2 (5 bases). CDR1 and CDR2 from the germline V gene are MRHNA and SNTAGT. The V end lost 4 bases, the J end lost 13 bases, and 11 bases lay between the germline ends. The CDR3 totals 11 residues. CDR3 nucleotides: TGTGCCAGCAGTGTCGAGGGAGAACAGTTCTTC. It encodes CASSVEGEQFF.

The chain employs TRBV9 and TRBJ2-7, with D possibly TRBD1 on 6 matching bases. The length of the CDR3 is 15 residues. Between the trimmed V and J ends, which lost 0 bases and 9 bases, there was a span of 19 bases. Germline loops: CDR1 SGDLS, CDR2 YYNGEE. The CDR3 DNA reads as TGTGCCAGCAGCGTAGGGACAGCCCTGGATCGTCGGCAGTACTTC. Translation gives CASSVGTALDRRQYF.

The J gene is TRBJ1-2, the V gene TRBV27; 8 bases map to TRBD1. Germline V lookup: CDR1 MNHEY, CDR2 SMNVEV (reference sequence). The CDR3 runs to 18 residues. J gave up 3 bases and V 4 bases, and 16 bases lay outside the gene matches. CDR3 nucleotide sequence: TGTGCCAGCAGTTCCCGGGGACAGGTCCATCTATCCCACTATGGCTACACCTTC. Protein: CASSSRGQVHLSHYGYTF.

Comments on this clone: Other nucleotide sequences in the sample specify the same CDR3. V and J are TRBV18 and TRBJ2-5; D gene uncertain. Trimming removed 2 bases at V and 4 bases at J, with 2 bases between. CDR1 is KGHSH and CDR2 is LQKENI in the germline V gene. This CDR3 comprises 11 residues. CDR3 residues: CASSPAETQYF. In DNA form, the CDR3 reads TGTGCCAGCTCACCAGCAGAGACCCAGTACTTC.

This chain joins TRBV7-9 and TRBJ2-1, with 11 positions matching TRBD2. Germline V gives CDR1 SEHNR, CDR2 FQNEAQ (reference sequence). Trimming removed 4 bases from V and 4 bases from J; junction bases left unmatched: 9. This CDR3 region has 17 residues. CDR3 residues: CASSSRPGLADYNEQFF. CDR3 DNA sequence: TGTGCCAGCAGCTCAAGACCGGGACTAGCGGATTACAATGAGCAGTTCTTC.

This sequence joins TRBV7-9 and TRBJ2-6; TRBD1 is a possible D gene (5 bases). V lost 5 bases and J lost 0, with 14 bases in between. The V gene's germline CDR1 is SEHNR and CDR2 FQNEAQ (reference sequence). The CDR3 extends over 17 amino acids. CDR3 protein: CASSLRAQLSGANVLTF. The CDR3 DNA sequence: TGTGCCAGCAGCCTCAGGGCGCAGCTCTCTGGGGCCAACGTCCTGACTTTC.

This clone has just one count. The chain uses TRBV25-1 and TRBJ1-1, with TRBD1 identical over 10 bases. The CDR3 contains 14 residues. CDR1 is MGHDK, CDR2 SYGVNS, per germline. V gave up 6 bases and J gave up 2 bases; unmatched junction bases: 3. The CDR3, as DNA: TGTGCCAGCAGCAGGACAGGGGGAAACACTGAAGCTTTCTTT. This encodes CASSRTGGNTEAFF.

CDR3 nucleotide sequence: TGTGCCAGCAGTCCAGCGGGACTAGCGGGATTAAATGAGCAGTTCTTC. Amino acids: CASSPAGLAGLNEQFF. The V call is TRBV28, the J call TRBJ2-1; 13 nucleotides align to TRBD2. Germline loops: CDR1 MDHEN, CDR2 SYDVKM. This CDR3 spans 16 amino acids. V lost 5 bases to trimming and J lost 7 bases; unmatched junction nucleotides: 8.

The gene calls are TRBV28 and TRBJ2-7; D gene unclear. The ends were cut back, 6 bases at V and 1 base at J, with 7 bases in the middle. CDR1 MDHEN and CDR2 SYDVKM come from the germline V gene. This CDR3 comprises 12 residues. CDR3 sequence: CASRFQSYEQYF. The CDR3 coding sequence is TGTGCCAGCAGGTTCCAATCCTACGAGCAGTACTTC.

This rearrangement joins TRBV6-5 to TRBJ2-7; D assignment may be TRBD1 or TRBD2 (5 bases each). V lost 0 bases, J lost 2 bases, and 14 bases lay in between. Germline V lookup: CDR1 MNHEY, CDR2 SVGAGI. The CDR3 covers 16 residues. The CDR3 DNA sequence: TGTGCCAGCAGTTACTCGACGGCCCAGGGAGCCTACGAGCAGTACTTC. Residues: CASSYSTAQGAYEQYF.

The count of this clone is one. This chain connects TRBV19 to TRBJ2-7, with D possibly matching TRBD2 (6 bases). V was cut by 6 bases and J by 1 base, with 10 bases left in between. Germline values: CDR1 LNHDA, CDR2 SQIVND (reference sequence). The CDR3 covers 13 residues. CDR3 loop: CASSPGESYEQYF. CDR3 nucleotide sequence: TGTGCCAGTAGCCCGGGAGAGTCCTACGAGCAGTACTTC.

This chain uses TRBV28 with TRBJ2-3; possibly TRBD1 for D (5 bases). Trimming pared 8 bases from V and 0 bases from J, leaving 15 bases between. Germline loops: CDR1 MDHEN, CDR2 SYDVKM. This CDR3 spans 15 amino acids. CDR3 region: CASQMQGLSTDTQYF. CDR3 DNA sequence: TGTGCCAGCCAAATGCAGGGTTTGAGCACAGATACGCAGTATTTT.

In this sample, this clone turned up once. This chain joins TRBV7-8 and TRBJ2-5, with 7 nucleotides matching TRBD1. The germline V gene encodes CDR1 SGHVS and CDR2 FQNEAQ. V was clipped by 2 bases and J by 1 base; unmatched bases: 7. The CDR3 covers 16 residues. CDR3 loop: CASSLRGTVVQETQYF. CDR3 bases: TGTGCCAGCAGCTTACGAGGGACAGTGGTCCAAGAGACCCAGTACTTC.

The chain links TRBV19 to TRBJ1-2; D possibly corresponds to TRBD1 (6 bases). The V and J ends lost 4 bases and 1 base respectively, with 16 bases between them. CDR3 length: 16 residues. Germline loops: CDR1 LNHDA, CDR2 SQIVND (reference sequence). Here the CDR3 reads CASSSPRDIDNYGYTF. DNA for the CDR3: TGTGCCAGTAGTAGCCCCCGGGACATCGATAACTATGGCTACACCTTC.

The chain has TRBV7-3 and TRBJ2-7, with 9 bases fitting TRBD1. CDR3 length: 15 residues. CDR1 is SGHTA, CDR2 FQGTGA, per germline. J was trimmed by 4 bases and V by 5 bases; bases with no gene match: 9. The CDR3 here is CASSPMGTGNYEQYF. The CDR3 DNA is TGTGCCAGCAGCCCCATGGGGACAGGGAATTACGAGCAGTACTTC. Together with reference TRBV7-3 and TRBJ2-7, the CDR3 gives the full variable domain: GAGVSQTPSNKVTEKGKYVELRCDPISGHTALYWYRQSLGQGPEFLIYFQGTGAADDSGLPNDRFFAVRPEGSVSTLKIQRTERGDSAVYLCASSPMGTGNYEQYFGPGTRLTVT.

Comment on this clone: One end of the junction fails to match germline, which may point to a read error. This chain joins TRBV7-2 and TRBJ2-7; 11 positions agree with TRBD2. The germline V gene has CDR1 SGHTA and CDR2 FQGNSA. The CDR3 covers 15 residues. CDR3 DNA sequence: TGTGCCGGCAGCTTGACTAGCGGGGTAGGGGACGAGCAGTACTTC. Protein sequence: CAGSLTSGVGDEQYF.

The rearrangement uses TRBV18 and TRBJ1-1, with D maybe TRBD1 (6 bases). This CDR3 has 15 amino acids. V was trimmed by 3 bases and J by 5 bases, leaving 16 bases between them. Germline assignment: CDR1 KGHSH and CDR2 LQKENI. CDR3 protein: CASSPIFGGRTEAFF. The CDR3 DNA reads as TGTGCCAGCTCACCCATCTTCGGGGGGCGAACTGAAGCTTTCTTT. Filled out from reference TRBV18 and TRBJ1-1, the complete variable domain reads NAGVMQNPRHLVRRRGQEARLRCSPMKGHSHVYWYRQLPEEGLKFMVYLQKENIIDESGMPKERFSAEFPKEGPSILRIQQVVRGDSAAYFCASSPIFGGRTEAFFGQGTRLTVV.

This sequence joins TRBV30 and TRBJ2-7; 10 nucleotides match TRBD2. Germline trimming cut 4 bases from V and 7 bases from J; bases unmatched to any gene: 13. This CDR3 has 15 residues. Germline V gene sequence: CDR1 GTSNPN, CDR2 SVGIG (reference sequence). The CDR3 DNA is TGTGCCTGGATGACCCCGGGACTAGCGTCGTTAGAGCAGTACTTC. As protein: CAWMTPGLASLEQYF.

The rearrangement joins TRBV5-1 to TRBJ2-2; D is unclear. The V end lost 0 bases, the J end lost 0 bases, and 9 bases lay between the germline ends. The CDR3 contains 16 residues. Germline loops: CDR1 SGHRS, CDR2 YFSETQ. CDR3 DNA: TGCGCCAGCAGCTTGGGGGTGGCAGCGAACACCGGGGAGCTGTTTTTT. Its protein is CASSLGVAANTGELFF. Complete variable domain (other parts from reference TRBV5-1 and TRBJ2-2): KAGVTQTPRYLIKTRGQQVTLSCSPISGHRSVSWYQQTPGQGLQFLFEYFSETQRNKGNFPGRFSGRQFSNSRSEMNVSTLELGDSALYLCASSLGVAANTGELFFGEGSRLTVL.

CDR3 DNA: TGTGCCAGCAGCCCTAGGGGGTACAGCGGGAGGTCCTACAATGAGCAGTTCTTC. Protein: CASSPRGYSGRSYNEQFF. V and J are TRBV11-2 and TRBJ2-1; 9 nucleotides match TRBD2. CDR1 and CDR2 from the germline V gene are SGHAT and FQNNGV. This CDR3 spans 18 amino acids. The V gene end was trimmed by 5 bases and the J gene end by 1 base; junction bases not matched to a gene: 12.

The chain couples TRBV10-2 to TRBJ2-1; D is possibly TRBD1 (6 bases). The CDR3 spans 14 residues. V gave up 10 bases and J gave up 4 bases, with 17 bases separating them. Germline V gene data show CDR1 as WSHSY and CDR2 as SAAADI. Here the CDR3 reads CATAAQGGYNEQFF. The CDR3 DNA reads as TGCGCCACCGCCGCACAGGGCGGATACAATGAGCAGTTCTTC.

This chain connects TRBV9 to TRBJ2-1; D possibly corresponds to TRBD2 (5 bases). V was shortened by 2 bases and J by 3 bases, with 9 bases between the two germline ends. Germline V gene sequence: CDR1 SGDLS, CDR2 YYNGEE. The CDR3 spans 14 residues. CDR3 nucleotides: TGTGCCAGCAGCGTGGACTCCTACTACAATGAGCAGTTCTTC. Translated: CASSVDSYYNEQFF. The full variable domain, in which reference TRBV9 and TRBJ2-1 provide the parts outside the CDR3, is DSGVTQTPKHLITATGQRVTLRCSPRSGDLSVYWYQQSLDQGLQFLIQYYNGEERAKGNILERFSAQQFPDLHSELNLSSLELGDSALYFCASSVDSYYNEQFFGPGTRLTVL.